This T cell receptor beta chain was documented in a study of T cell responses to AZD1222 COVID-19 vaccine. Whole-study findings and limits: Seropositive at baseline were only six or seven AZD1222 recipients. Clonal diversity was possibly underestimated, and the donors were mostly white British, with more females. Receipt of two AZD1222 doses was followed by a rise in Spike-specific TCR breadth and depth.

As concerns this clone: Antigen: not known.

The germline V gene encodes CDR1 SQVTM and CDR2 ANQGSEA. Trimming took off 5 bases at V and 0 bases at J, with 10 bases between the two ends. The CDR3 consists of 13 residues. TCRdb's table, derived via immunoSEQ multiplex PCR, lists solely in-frame clones and lacks some. The sample lists fewer than 110,000 clones, just over 90% occurring once. The chain combines TRBV29-1 with TRBJ1-2, with D possibly matching TRBD1 (5 bases). The sequenced sample was peripheral blood, obtained 28 days after the second AZD1222 dose. The TCR comes from an adult who received the AZD1222 COVID-19 vaccine. CDR3 bases: TGCAGCGTTTCAGGAGGGGCTAACTATGGCTACACCTTC. Protein sequence: CSVSGGANYGYTF.